This T cell receptor beta chain originates from a study of blood T cell repertoires in COVID-19. About the research overall: The United States, Italy and Spain provided the acute and convalescent COVID-19 samples.

Profiling relied on immunoSEQ multiplex PCR, and the TCRdb table lists in-frame clones only, not all of them. The data contain some 200,000 clones, 88% of them singletons. J lost 1 base, V lost 5 bases, and 8 bases had no gene match. CDR1 and CDR2 from the germline V gene are SGHTA and FQGNSA. The CDR3 extends over 16 amino acids. Ages ranged from about 18 to 90 years, with residence in 20 to 30 US areas. Membership in each cohort depended on participant-reported clinical history. Each recovered donor of Cohort 3 presented with two negative PCRs, clearance, or symptom resolution. Sequencing was carried out using PBMCs or T cells enriched from blood (not recorded which). The chain combines TRBV7-2 with TRBJ2-7; 10 bases are a match to TRBD1. This TCR was recovered from a woman in her twenties or thirties who had recovered from COVID-19. This CDR3 is CASSLPGQGPSYEQYF. Written as DNA, the CDR3 is TGTGCCAGCAGCCTCCCGGGACAGGGGCCTTCCTACGAGCAGTACTTC.